The 14 T cell receptor beta chains listed next were all sequenced from one sample in a study of T cells in Graves' hyperthyroidism and ophthalmopathy. RNA transcripts were the template for amplifying TCR beta CDR3 regions. An initial round of RT-PCR targeting the TCR CDR3 relied on the HTBI primer set. MiXCR was run by TCRdb on the multiplex PCR reads, yielding one entry per CDR3 protein. The sample comprises about 610,000 distinct CDR3 sequences, roughly 14% of which are singletons, and about 4.5% rests with the top ten. Sequencing was carried out using blood. The receptors originated from a woman aged 40 to 49 with Graves' ophthalmopathy.

This clonotype occurred many times. The V call is TRBV19, the J call TRBJ1-5, with D hard to call. Germline CDR1 is LNHDA and CDR2 is SQIVND (reference sequence). CDR3 length equals 16 residues. Trimming pared 5 bases from V and 5 bases from J, leaving 19 bases between. The CDR3 coding sequence is TGTGCCAGTAGTCTCGGGCGCAATTCCCCCCATCAGCCCCAGCATTTT. It encodes CASSLGRNSPHQPQHF.

This clonotype was observed at least ten times. The chain couples TRBV12-3 or TRBV12-4 to TRBJ2-7; D gene ambiguous. V was shortened by 3 bases and J by 4 bases, with 10 bases between the two germline ends. The CDR3 is made up of 13 amino acids. Here the CDR3 reads CASSLAVRYEQYF. DNA for the CDR3: TGTGCCAGCAGTTTGGCAGTGCGGTACGAGCAGTACTTC.

This clonotype was counted many times. J is TRBJ2-4 and V is TRBV7-2; D tentatively fits TRBD1 or TRBD2 (5 bases each). Trimming cost V 0 bases and J 3 bases, with 9 bases left between them. The CDR3 consists of 15 residues. CDR1 and CDR2 from the germline V gene are SGHTA and FQGNSA. The CDR3 sequence: CASSLAGAGKNIQYF. DNA of the CDR3: TGTGCCAGCAGCTTAGCAGGGGCGGGCAAAAACATTCAGTACTTC.

This clonotype showed up many times. The chain recombines TRBV6-2 or TRBV6-3 with TRBJ2-7; D is uncertain. The V and J ends lost 2 bases and 2 bases respectively, with 4 bases between them. Germline V gene sequence: CDR1 MNHEY, CDR2 SVGEGT. The length of the CDR3 is 12 residues. The chain's CDR3 is CASSYEAYEQYF. In nucleotides, the CDR3 is TGTGCCAGCAGTTACGAAGCCTACGAGCAGTACTTC.

This clonotype has a count of ten or more. V usage is TRBV6-1 and J usage is TRBJ2-5, with TRBD1 matching 9 bases. V lost 3 bases and J lost 4; bases outside the gene matches: 0. This CDR3 is 13 amino acids long. In germline, CDR1 is MNHNS, CDR2 SASEGT. CDR3 in amino acids: CASSEGQGETQYF. CDR3 nucleotides: TGTGCCAGCAGTGAGGGACAGGGAGAGACCCAGTACTTC.

The chain recombines TRBV6-5 with TRBJ1-2, with no clear D. Trimming took off 6 bases at V and 2 bases at J, with 19 bases between the two ends. This CDR3 is built from 16 residues. The V gene's germline CDR1 is MNHEY and CDR2 SVGAGI. This CDR3 reads CASRLVPGPENYGYTF. DNA of the CDR3: TGTGCCAGCAGACTCGTTCCGGGTCCCGAGAACTATGGCTACACCTTC.

The chain links TRBV28 to TRBJ2-7; 9 bases align to TRBD2. The germline V gene encodes CDR1 MDHEN and CDR2 SYDVKM. Trimming cost V 6 bases and J 3 bases; bases outside gene matches: 15. This CDR3 contains 17 residues. The CDR3 sequence: CASSFEPGASGIYEQYF. The CDR3 DNA reads as TGTGCCAGCAGCTTCGAGCCCGGGGCTAGCGGGATCTACGAGCAGTACTTC.

The V and J genes are TRBV11-1 and TRBJ1-1; TRBD1 agrees at 10 bases. The CDR3 contains 17 residues. CDR1 and CDR2 (germline): SGHAT, FQDESV (reference sequence). V gave up 5 bases and J gave up 2 bases; unmatched junction bases: 11. The CDR3 is CASSPPVGQGRNTEAFF. The CDR3 DNA reads as TGTGCCAGCAGCCCTCCCGTGGGACAGGGGCGAAACACTGAAGCTTTCTTT.

V is TRBV28 and J is TRBJ2-2; 9 positions match TRBD1. This CDR3 has 15 residues. Germline V CDR1 and CDR2: MDHEN, SYDVKM. Trimming cost V 5 bases and J 5 bases; bases outside gene matches: 6. Here the CDR3 reads CASSPRTGETGELFF. CDR3 nucleotide sequence: TGTGCCAGCAGTCCGAGGACAGGGGAAACCGGGGAGCTGTTTTTT.

This clonotype was observed many times. The chain carries TRBV10-3 and TRBJ1-5; D might be TRBD1 (6 bases). The CDR3 spans 15 residues. CDR1 is ENHRY and CDR2 is SYGVKD in the germline V gene. V was clipped by 0 bases and J by 5 bases, with 11 bases between them. The CDR3 spells CAISESGQWDQPQHF. The CDR3 DNA follows: TGTGCCATCAGTGAGTCAGGACAGTGGGATCAGCCCCAGCATTTT.

This clonotype was seen at least ten times. The chain couples TRBV29-1 to TRBJ1-2; perhaps TRBD1 as D (5 bases). V lost 4 bases to trimming and J lost 3 bases, with 12 bases between them. Germline lookup yields CDR1 SQVTM and CDR2 ANQGSEA. This CDR3 spans 13 amino acids. The CDR3 loop reads CSVVGGADYGYTF. The CDR3 DNA reads as TGCAGCGTTGTGGGGGGTGCGGACTATGGCTACACCTTC.

The V and J genes are TRBV6-1 and TRBJ2-7; D gene unclear. The CDR3 is 11 residues long. Trimming pared 9 bases from V and 7 bases from J, leaving 13 bases between. Germline CDR1 and CDR2: MNHNS and SASEGT. CDR3 residues: CASSVGGEQYF. The DNA of the CDR3 is TGTGCCAGTTCGGTAGGTGGGGAGCAGTACTTC.

The gene calls are TRBV11-2 and TRBJ2-5, with a weak D call TRBD2 (5 bases). Trimming pared 0 bases from V and 5 bases from J, leaving 10 bases between. Germline V gene sequence: CDR1 SGHAT, CDR2 FQNNGV. This CDR3 has 14 residues. The CDR3 bases are TGTGCCAGCAGCTTAGAATCCCGGAGGGAGACCCAGTACTTC. Encoded protein: CASSLESRRETQYF.

This clonotype was observed at least ten times. The chain uses TRBV27 and TRBJ1-3; D gene unclear. V was trimmed by 5 bases and J by 4 bases, leaving 6 bases between them. The CDR3 is made up of 12 amino acids. Germline CDR1 is MNHEY and CDR2 is SMNVEV (reference sequence). CDR3 coding DNA: TGTGCCAGCAGTGGCAGCGGAAACACCATATATTTT. It specifies CASSGSGNTIYF.